The entry below gives a single T cell receptor (beta chain) sequence along with its context. After removal of 4 bases from V and 1 base from J, the junction contained 5 bases not matched to a gene. Germline loops: CDR1 LGHDT, CDR2 YNNKEL (reference sequence). The CDR3 contains 17 residues. The sample comes from a study of blood T cell repertoires in COVID-19. As for the study in general: Whether acute or convalescent, the COVID-19 samples came from the United States, Italy and Spain. PBMCs, B-cell-depleted T cells, or T cells were the source of the cDNA or gDNA that made up the material.

Original processing methods: Amplification of reference gene primers was used by the study to estimate nucleated cell counts. Repertoires were generated with immunoSEQ multiplex PCR, while TCRdb's copy carries only in-frame clones and drops some. For V, J and clone size, that table is used; D and trimming come from the DNA. The table has 45,000 or so clones, under 90% seen once. Sequencing was performed on peripheral blood. The clonotype was recovered from a woman between 65 and 79 years old with acute or convalescent COVID-19. This chain uses TRBV3-1 (or the pseudogene TRBV3-2) with TRBJ2-3; 13 bases match TRBD2. CDR3 region: CASSPRTSGSGTDTQYF. The CDR3 DNA follows: TGTGCCAGCAGCCCTCGGACTAGCGGGAGTGGCACAGATACGCAGTATTTT.